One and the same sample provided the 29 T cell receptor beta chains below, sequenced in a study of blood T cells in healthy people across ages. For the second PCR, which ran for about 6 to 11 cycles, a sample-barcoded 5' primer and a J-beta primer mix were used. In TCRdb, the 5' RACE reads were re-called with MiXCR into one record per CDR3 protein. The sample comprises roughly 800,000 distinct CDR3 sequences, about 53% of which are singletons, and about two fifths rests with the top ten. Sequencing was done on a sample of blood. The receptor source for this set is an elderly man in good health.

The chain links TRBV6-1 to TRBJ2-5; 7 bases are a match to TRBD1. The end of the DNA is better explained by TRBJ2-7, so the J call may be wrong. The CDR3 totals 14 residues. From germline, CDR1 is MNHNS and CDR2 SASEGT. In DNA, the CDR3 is TGTGCCAGCAGTCGGGACAGCTCTCAATACGAGCAGTACTTC. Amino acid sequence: CASSRDSSQYEQYF.

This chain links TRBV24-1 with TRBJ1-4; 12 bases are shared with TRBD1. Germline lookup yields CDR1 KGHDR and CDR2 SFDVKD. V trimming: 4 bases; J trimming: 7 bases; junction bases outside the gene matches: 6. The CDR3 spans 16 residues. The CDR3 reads CATSDGTGGAGEKLFF. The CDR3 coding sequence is TGTGCCACCAGTGACGGGACAGGGGGCGCAGGTGAAAAACTGTTTTTT.

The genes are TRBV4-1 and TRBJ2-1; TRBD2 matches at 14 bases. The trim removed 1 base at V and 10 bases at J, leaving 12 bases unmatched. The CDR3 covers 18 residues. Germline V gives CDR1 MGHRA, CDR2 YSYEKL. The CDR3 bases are TGCGCCAGCAGCCAAGGTCCTTTGGGACTAGCGGGAGTAAAGGAGCAGTTCTTC. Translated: CASSQGPLGLAGVKEQFF.

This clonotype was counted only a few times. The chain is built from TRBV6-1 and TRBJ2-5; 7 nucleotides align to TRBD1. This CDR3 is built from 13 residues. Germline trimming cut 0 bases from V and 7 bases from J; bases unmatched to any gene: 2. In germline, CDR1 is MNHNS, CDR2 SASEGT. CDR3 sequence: CASSEASGGTQYF. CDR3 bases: TGTGCCAGCAGTGAAGCCTCAGGGGGGACCCAGTACTTC.

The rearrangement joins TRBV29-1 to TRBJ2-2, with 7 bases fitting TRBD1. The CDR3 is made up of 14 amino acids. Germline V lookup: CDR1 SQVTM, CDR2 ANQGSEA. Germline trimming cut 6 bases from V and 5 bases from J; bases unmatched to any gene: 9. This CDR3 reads CSVGTDRRTGELFF. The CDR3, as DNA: TGCAGCGTGGGGACAGACAGGAGGACCGGGGAGCTGTTTTTT.

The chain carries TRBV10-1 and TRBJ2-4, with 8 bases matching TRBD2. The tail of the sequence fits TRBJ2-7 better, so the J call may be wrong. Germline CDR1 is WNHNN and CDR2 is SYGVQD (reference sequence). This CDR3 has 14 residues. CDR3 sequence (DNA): TGCGCCAGCAGTGAAACAGCGGGAGTGTACGAGCAGTACTTC. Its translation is CASSETAGVYEQYF.

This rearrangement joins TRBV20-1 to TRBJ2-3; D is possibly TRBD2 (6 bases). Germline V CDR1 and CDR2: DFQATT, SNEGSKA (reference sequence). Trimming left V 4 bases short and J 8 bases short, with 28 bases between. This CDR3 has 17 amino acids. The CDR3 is CSAIEGGRRPGDGTQYF. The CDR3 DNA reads TGCAGTGCTATAGAGGGAGGTCGGCGGCCTGGGGACGGTACGCAGTATTTT.

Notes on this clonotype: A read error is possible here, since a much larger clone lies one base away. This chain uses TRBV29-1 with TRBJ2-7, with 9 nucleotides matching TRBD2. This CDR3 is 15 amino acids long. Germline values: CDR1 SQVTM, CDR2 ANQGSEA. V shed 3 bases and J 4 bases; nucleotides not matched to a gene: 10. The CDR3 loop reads CSVDFQGSGRYEQYF. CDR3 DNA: TGCAGCGTTGATTTCCAGGGTAGCGGGAGATACGAGCAGTACTTC.

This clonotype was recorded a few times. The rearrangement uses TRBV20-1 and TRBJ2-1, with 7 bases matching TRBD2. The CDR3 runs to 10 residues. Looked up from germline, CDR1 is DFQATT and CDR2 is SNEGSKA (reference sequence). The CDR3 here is CRAGSNEQFF. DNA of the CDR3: TGCAGAGCGGGAAGCAATGAGCAGTTCTTC.

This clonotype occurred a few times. The CDR3 region is CSATRIVGIEQYF. Written as DNA, the CDR3 is TGCAGTGCTACGCGAATCGTAGGGATCGAGCAGTACTTC. The chain combines TRBV20-1 with TRBJ2-5, with D unresolved. The J call may be mistaken, given a closer DNA end match to TRBJ2-7. The CDR3 has 13 residues. CDR1 is DFQATT and CDR2 is SNEGSKA in the germline V gene (reference sequence).

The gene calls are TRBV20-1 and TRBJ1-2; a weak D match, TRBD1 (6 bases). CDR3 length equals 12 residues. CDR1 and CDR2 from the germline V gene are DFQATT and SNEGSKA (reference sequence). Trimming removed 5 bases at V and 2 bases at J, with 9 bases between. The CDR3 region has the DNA TGCAGTGCTGGACAGTGGAACTATGGCTACACCTTC. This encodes CSAGQWNYGYTF.

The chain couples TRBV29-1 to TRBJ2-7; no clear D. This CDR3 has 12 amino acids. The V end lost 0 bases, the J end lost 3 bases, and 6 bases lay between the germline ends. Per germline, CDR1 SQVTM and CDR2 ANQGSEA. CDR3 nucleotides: TGCAGCGTTGAAGATGGCGTCTACGAGCAGTACTTC. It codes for CSVEDGVYEQYF.

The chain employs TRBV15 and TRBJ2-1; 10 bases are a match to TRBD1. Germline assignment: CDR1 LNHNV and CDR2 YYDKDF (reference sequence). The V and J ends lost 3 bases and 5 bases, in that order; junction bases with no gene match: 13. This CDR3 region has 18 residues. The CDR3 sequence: CATSRPGTGAFPNNEQFF. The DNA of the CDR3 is TGTGCCACCAGCAGGCCCGGGACAGGGGCCTTCCCGAACAATGAGCAGTTCTTC.

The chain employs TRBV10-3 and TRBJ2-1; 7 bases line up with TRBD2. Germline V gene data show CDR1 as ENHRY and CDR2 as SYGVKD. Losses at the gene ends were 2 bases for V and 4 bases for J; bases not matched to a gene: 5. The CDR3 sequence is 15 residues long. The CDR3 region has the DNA TGTGCCATCAGTGAGACGGCTAGCGGTTACAATGAGCAGTTCTTC. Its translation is CAISETASGYNEQFF.

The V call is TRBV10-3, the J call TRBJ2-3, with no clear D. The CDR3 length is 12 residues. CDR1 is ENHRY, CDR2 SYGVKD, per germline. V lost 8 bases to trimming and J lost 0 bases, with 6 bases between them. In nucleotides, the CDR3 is TGTGCCATCGGAGCTAGCACAGATACGCAGTATTTT. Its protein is CAIGASTDTQYF.

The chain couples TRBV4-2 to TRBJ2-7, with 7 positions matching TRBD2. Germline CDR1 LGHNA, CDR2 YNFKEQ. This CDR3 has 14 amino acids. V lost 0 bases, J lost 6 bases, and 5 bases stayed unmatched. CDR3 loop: CASSQEGGGPEQYF. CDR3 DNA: TGTGCCAGCAGCCAAGAGGGGGGGGGTCCCGAGCAGTACTTC.

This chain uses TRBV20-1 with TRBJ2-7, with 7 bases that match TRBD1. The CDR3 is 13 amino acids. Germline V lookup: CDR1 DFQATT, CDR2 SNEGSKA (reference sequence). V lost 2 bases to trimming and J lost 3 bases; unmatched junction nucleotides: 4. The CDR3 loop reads CSARRGQSYEQYF. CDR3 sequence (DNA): TGCAGTGCTAGAAGGGGACAGAGCTACGAGCAGTACTTC.

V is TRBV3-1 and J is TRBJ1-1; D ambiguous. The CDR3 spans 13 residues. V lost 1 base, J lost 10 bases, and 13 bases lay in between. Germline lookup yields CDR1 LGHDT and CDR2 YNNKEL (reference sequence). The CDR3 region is CASSQGWIGLAFF. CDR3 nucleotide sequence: TGTGCCAGCAGCCAAGGGTGGATAGGGCTAGCTTTCTTT.

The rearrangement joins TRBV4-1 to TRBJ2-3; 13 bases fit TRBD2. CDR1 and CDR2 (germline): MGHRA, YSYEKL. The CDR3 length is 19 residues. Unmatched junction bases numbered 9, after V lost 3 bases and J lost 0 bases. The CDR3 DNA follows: TGCGCCAGCAGCCAGGGTGGACTAGCGGGAGCCTCTAGCACAGATACGCAGTATTTT. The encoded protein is CASSQGGLAGASSTDTQYF.

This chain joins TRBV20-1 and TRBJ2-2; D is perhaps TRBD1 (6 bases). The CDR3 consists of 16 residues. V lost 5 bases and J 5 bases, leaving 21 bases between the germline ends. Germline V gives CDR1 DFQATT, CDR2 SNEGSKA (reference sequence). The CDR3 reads CSAPSPQGTLTGELFF. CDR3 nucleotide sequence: TGCAGTGCTCCTTCCCCCCAGGGGACGCTAACCGGGGAGCTGTTTTTT.

In DNA form, the CDR3 reads TGTGCCAGCGGGGGGACTAGCGGGCTCTACGAGCAGTACTTC. Encoded protein: CASGGTSGLYEQYF. V usage is TRBV2 and J usage is TRBJ2-5; 12 bases line up with TRBD2. The DNA matches TRBJ2-7 better at its end, which makes the J call doubtful. The germline V gene encodes CDR1 SNHLY and CDR2 FYNNEI. The CDR3 is 14 amino acids.

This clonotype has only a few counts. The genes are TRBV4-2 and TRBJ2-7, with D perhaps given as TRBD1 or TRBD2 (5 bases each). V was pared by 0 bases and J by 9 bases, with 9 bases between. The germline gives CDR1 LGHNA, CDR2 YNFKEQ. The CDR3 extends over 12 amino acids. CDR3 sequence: CASSQDGGWQYF. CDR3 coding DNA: TGTGCCAGCAGCCAAGATGGGGGTTGGCAGTACTTC.

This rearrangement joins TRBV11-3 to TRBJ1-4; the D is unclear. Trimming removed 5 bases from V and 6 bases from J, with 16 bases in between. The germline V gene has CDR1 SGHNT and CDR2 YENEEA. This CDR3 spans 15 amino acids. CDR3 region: CASSPPRVGDEKLFF. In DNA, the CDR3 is TGTGCCAGCAGCCCCCCGAGGGTGGGTGATGAAAAACTGTTTTTT.

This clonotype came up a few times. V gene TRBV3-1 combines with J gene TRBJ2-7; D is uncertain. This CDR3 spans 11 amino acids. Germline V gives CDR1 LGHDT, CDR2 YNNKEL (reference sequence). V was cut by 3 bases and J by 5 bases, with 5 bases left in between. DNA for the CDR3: TGTGCCAGCAGCCAGTTGCACGAGCAGTACTTC. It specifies CASSQLHEQYF.

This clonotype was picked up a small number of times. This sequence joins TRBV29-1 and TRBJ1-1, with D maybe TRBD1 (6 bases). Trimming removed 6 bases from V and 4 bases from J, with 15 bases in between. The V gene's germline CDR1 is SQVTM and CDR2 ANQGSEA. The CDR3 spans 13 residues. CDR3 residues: CSVNRAPGTEAFF. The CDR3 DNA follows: TGCAGCGTGAACAGGGCGCCGGGCACTGAAGCTTTCTTT.

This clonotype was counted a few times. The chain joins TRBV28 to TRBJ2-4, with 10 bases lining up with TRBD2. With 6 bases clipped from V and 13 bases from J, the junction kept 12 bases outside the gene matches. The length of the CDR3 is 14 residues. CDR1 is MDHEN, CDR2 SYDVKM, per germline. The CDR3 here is CASSLLAGTGEQYF. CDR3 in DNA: TGTGCCAGCAGCCTACTAGCGGGGACGGGGGAGCAGTACTTC.

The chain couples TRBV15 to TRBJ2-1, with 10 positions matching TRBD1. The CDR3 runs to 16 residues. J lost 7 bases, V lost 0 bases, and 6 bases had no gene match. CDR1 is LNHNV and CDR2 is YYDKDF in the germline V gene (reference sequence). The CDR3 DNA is TGTGCCACCAGCAGAGATCGAGGACAGGGGGAAAATGAGCAGTTCTTC. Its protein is CATSRDRGQGENEQFF.

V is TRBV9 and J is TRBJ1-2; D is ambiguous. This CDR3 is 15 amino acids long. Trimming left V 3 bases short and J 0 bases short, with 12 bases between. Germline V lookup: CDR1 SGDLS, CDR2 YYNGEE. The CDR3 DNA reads TGTGCCAGCAGCGCAATTGAGAGTCCTAACTATGGCTACACCTTC. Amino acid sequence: CASSAIESPNYGYTF.

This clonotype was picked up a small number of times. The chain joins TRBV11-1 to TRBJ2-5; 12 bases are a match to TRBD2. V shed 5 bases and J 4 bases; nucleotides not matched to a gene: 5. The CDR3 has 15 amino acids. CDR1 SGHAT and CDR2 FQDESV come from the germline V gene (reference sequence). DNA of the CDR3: TGTGCCAGCAGCGTCGGACTAGCGGGAAGAGAGACCCAGTACTTC. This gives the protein CASSVGLAGRETQYF. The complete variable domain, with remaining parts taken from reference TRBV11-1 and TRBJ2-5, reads EAEVAQSPRYKITEKSQAVAFWCDPISGHATLYWYRQILGQGPELLVQFQDESVVDDSQLPKDRFSAERLKGVDSTLKIQPAELGDSAMYLCASSVGLAGRETQYFGPGTRLLVL.